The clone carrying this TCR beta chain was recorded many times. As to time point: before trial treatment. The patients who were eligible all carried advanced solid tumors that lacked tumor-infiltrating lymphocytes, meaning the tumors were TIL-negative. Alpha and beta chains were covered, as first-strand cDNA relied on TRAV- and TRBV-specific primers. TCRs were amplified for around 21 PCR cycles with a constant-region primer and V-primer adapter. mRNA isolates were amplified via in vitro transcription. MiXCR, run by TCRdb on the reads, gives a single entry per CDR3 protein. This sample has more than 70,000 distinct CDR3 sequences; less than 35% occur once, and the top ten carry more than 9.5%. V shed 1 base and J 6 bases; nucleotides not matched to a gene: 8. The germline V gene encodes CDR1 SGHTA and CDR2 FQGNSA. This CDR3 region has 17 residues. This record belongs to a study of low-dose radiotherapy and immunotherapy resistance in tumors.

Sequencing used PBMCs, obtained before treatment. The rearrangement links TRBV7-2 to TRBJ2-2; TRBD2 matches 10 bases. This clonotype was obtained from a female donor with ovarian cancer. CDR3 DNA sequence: TGTGCCAGCAGCTTAGGGCCTAGCGGGAGTAGCCCCGGGGAGCTGTTTTTT. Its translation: CASSLGPSGSSPGELFF.